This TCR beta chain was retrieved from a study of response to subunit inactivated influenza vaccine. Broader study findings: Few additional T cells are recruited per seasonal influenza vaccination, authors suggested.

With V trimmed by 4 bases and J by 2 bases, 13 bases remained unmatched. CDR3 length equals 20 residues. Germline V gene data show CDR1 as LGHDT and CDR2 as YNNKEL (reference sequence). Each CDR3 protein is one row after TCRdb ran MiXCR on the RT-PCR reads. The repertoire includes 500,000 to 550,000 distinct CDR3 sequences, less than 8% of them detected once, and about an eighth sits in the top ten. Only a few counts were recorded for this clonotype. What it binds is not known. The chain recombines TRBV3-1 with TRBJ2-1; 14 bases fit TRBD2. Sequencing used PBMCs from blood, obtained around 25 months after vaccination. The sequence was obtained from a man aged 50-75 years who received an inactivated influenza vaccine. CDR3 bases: TGTGCCAGCAGCCGTCCTCCGGGACTAGCGGGAGTAGGGGCCTACAATGAGCAGTTCTTC. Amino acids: CASSRPPGLAGVGAYNEQFF.